These 22 T cell receptor beta chains were sequenced from one sample in a study of T cells in Graves' hyperthyroidism and ophthalmopathy. Template material for amplifying TCR beta CDR3 regions consisted of RNA transcripts. In the first-round RT-PCR of the TCR CDR3, the HTBI primer set was used. Each CDR3 protein is one row after TCRdb ran MiXCR on the multiplex PCR reads. Of approximately 620,000 distinct CDR3 sequences listed, approximately 14% were seen once; the top ten hold around 5.4%. What was sequenced was blood. The receptors were sampled from a woman in her 30s with Graves' hyperthyroidism that later progressed to Graves' ophthalmopathy.

This clonotype was recorded many times. CDR3 in DNA: TGTGCCAGCAGTCAGGCCGGGACAGTCCTTACAGGCTATGGCTACACCTTC. This gives the protein CASSQAGTVLTGYGYTF. The chain couples TRBV9 to TRBJ1-2, with 7 bases lining up with TRBD1. Germline values: CDR1 SGDLS, CDR2 YYNGEE. V gave up 5 bases and J gave up 4 bases; unmatched junction bases: 17. The CDR3 is 17 amino acids.

This clonotype was counted ten times or more. This chain links TRBV20-1 with TRBJ1-6; possible D gene TRBD1, 5 bases. This CDR3 has 13 residues. Trimming removed 6 bases from V and 6 bases from J, with 12 bases in between. Germline V gene lookup returns CDR1 DFQATT and CDR2 SNEGSKA (reference sequence). The CDR3 DNA reads TGCAGTGCAGGGGAGAGGACTAATTCACCCCTCCACTTT. It encodes CSAGERTNSPLHF.

This clonotype was recorded at least ten times. The chain couples TRBV24-1 to TRBJ2-5; D may be TRBD1 (6 bases). Trimming took 2 bases from V and 5 from J, leaving 11 bases between them. CDR3 length equals 14 residues. The germline V gene encodes CDR1 KGHDR and CDR2 SFDVKD. Here the CDR3 reads CATSDWGPLETQYF. CDR3 in DNA: TGTGCCACCAGTGATTGGGGGCCCTTGGAGACCCAGTACTTC.

The table lists this clonotype with a few counts. The V and J genes are TRBV25-1 and TRBJ2-5; 8 bases are a match to TRBD1. V shed 4 bases, J shed 3 bases, and the junction held 4 bases outside the gene matches. This CDR3 has 14 residues. The germline V gene encodes CDR1 MGHDK and CDR2 SYGVNS. This chain's CDR3 is CASSAQTGEETQYF. CDR3 in DNA: TGTGCCAGCAGTGCTCAGACAGGGGAAGAGACCCAGTACTTC. The full variable domain, its missing parts supplied by reference TRBV25-1 and TRBJ2-5, is EADIYQTPRYLVIGTGKKITLECSQTMGHDKMYWYQQDPGMELHLIHYSYGVNSTEKGDLSSESTVSRIRTEHFPLTLESARPSHTSQYLCASSAQTGEETQYFGPGTRLLVL.

V is TRBV7-2 and J is TRBJ2-2; a possible D gene is TRBD1 (6 bases). This CDR3 contains 15 residues. The V and J ends lost 2 bases and 5 bases respectively, with 12 bases between them. Germline V lookup: CDR1 SGHTA, CDR2 FQGNSA. The CDR3 here is CASSLIQGSTGELFF. The CDR3 DNA reads TGTGCCAGCAGCTTAATACAGGGATCGACCGGGGAGCTGTTTTTT.

This clonotype was counted many times. The chain joins TRBV12-3 or TRBV12-4 to TRBJ2-5, with D possibly TRBD1 on 6 matching bases. The CDR3 loop spans 15 amino acids. V lost 3 bases, J lost 1 base, and 12 bases lay in between. This chain's CDR3 is CASSLPQGTQETQYF. Here the CDR3 DNA reads TGTGCCAGCAGTTTGCCACAGGGAACCCAAGAGACCCAGTACTTC.

This clonotype turned up a few times. This rearrangement joins TRBV20-1 to TRBJ2-2; D is perhaps TRBD2 (5 bases). The CDR3 spans 14 residues. Germline CDR1 and CDR2: DFQATT and SNEGSKA (reference sequence). Deletions cut 3 bases from V and 1 base from J, with 9 bases between. The CDR3 DNA reads as TGCAGTGCTAGGGTGGCGGGGAACACCGGGGAGCTGTTTTTT. Residues: CSARVAGNTGELFF.

J is TRBJ1-3 and V is TRBV20-1; no reliable D call. In germline, CDR1 is DFQATT, CDR2 SNEGSKA (reference sequence). The CDR3 is made up of 11 amino acids. The V end was cut by 3 bases, the J end by 3 bases, with 3 bases between. The DNA for the CDR3 is TGCAGTGCTAGTGATGGAAACACCATATATTTT. Translation gives CSASDGNTIYF.

The chain carries TRBV9 and TRBJ2-5, with D perhaps matching TRBD2 (6 bases). This CDR3 spans 15 amino acids. Germline-derived CDR1 and CDR2 are SGDLS and YYNGEE. V lost 4 bases to trimming and J lost 4 bases, with 17 bases between them. The CDR3 reads CASSFRGGWGETQYF. The CDR3 DNA follows: TGTGCCAGCAGCTTCCGAGGAGGGTGGGGAGAGACCCAGTACTTC.

The chain has TRBV6-2 or TRBV6-3 and TRBJ1-2, with no clear D. V shed 0 bases and J shed 4 bases, with 15 bases lying between them. CDR1 and CDR2 from the germline V gene are MNHEY and SVGEGT. This CDR3 comprises 16 residues. The CDR3 region is CASSYSESGIPYGYTF. CDR3 nucleotide sequence: TGTGCCAGCAGTTACTCGGAGTCAGGAATTCCCTATGGCTACACCTTC.

This clonotype was seen only a few times. The chain combines TRBV20-1 with TRBJ2-7, with 11 nucleotides matching TRBD2. This CDR3 is 14 amino acids long. With V trimmed by 5 bases and J by 3 bases, 6 bases remained unmatched. Germline CDR1 DFQATT, CDR2 SNEGSKA (reference sequence). The CDR3 region is CSALTSGGVYEQYF. DNA for the CDR3: TGCAGTGCTTTAACTAGCGGGGGAGTCTACGAGCAGTACTTC.

The genes are TRBV19 and TRBJ1-2; TRBD1 matches at 10 bases. Germline lookup yields CDR1 LNHDA and CDR2 SQIVND (reference sequence). This CDR3 is 13 amino acids long. The V and J ends lost 4 bases and 8 bases, in that order; junction bases with no gene match: 4. CDR3 sequence: CASSTGQGPGYTF. In DNA form, the CDR3 reads TGTGCCAGTAGTACGGGACAGGGGCCCGGCTACACCTTC. The full variable domain, rest sourced from reference TRBV19 and TRBJ1-2, is DGGITQSPKYLFRKEGQNVTLSCEQNLNHDAMYWYRQDPGQGLRLIYYSQIVNDFQKGDIAEGYSVSREKKESFPLTVTSAQKNPTAFYLCASSTGQGPGYTFGSGTRLTVV.

This clonotype was seen a handful of times. V gene TRBV19 combines with J gene TRBJ2-1; 10 bases are a match to TRBD2. Trimming removed 3 bases from V and 4 bases from J; junction bases left unmatched: 3. Germline V gene lookup returns CDR1 LNHDA and CDR2 SQIVND (reference sequence). CDR3 length: 15 residues. The chain's CDR3 is CASSMGLATYNEQFF. The DNA of the CDR3 is TGTGCCAGTAGTATGGGACTAGCGACTTACAATGAGCAGTTCTTC.

This clonotype occurred many times. The J gene is TRBJ2-7, the V gene TRBV20-1, with D unclear. The CDR3 contains 13 residues. The germline V gene encodes CDR1 DFQATT and CDR2 SNEGSKA (reference sequence). V was trimmed by 2 bases and J by 4 bases, leaving 12 bases between them. CDR3 DNA sequence: TGCAGTGCTAGATTCGGGCCGAAATACGAGCAGTACTTC. Residues: CSARFGPKYEQYF.

This clonotype was seen ten or more times. The chain carries TRBV10-1 and TRBJ2-7; either TRBD1 or TRBD2 may supply D (5 bases each). V shed 0 bases and J shed 3 bases, with 12 bases lying between them. CDR3 length equals 15 residues. Germline V gene sequence: CDR1 WNHNN, CDR2 SYGVQD (reference sequence). In nucleotides, the CDR3 is TGCGCCAGCAGTGAGTCGAGGGGTTCCCTCTACGAGCAGTACTTC. Its protein product is CASSESRGSLYEQYF.

The table lists this clonotype with many counts. CDR3 loop: CASSFEASWDQPQHF. DNA for the CDR3: TGTGCCAGCAGTTTCGAGGCATCCTGGGATCAGCCCCAGCATTTT. V usage is TRBV12-3 or TRBV12-4 and J usage is TRBJ1-5; D uncertain. V was clipped by 3 bases and J by 5 bases, with 14 bases between them. CDR3 length: 15 residues.

The chain recombines TRBV9 with TRBJ1-4; D remains ambiguous. Between the trimmed V and J ends, which lost 3 bases and 0 bases, there was a span of 12 bases. The CDR3 consists of 16 residues. Per the germline V gene, CDR1 is SGDLS and CDR2 is YYNGEE. This CDR3 is CASSATRSATNEKLFF. CDR3 in DNA: TGTGCCAGCAGCGCCACCCGATCAGCAACTAATGAAAAACTGTTTTTT. Combining the CDR3 with reference TRBV9 and TRBJ1-4 gives the whole variable domain DSGVTQTPKHLITATGQRVTLRCSPRSGDLSVYWYQQSLDQGLQFLIQYYNGEERAKGNILERFSAQQFPDLHSELNLSSLELGDSALYFCASSATRSATNEKLFFGSGTQLSVL.

This clonotype has more than one count but fewer than ten. The genes are TRBV19 and TRBJ2-1; D is possibly TRBD2 (6 bases). CDR1 LNHDA and CDR2 SQIVND come from the germline V gene (reference sequence). V shed 2 bases and J shed 7 bases, with 12 bases lying between them. The length of the CDR3 is 14 residues. This CDR3 is CASSITGALNEQFF. The CDR3 DNA sequence: TGTGCCAGTAGTATAACGGGAGCATTAAATGAGCAGTTCTTC.

A word on this clonotype: A much larger clone lies one base from this, so it may be a read error. The V call is TRBV7-2, the J call TRBJ2-1, with TRBD2 identical over 10 bases. The V gene's germline CDR1 is SGHTA and CDR2 FQGNSA. This CDR3 has 16 amino acids. The J segment lost 6 bases and the V segment lost 6 bases, leaving 11 bases of the junction unmatched. In DNA, the CDR3 is TGTACCAGCAGTCGGACTAGCGGAGGAAGGGCCAATGAGCAGTTCTTC. It translates to CTSSRTSGGRANEQFF.

There are many counts of this clonotype. This chain connects TRBV10-2 to TRBJ2-2; 10 bases align to TRBD2. The length of the CDR3 is 15 residues. After removal of 4 bases from V and 8 bases from J, the junction contained 7 bases not matched to a gene. Germline V gene lookup returns CDR1 WSHSY and CDR2 SAAADI. The CDR3 protein is CASSALLAGAGELFF. DNA of the CDR3: TGCGCCAGCAGTGCCCTTCTAGCGGGAGCAGGGGAGCTGTTTTTT.

This chain joins TRBV4-2 and TRBJ2-7; D gene uncertain. Trimming removed 2 bases from V and 6 bases from J, with 20 bases in between. The CDR3 extends over 16 amino acids. Germline V lookup: CDR1 LGHNA, CDR2 YNFKEQ. The CDR3 is CASSQIPRTAAPEQYF. Here the CDR3 DNA reads TGTGCCAGCAGCCAAATTCCCAGGACCGCGGCCCCCGAGCAGTACTTC.

V is TRBV11-3 and J is TRBJ2-1, with D unresolved. V lost 5 bases and J lost 10, with 9 bases in between. The CDR3 spans 11 residues. Looked up from germline, CDR1 is SGHNT and CDR2 is YENEEA. As DNA, the CDR3 is TGTGCCAGCAGCCTCGGGTCCGAGCAGTTCTTC. It codes for CASSLGSEQFF.